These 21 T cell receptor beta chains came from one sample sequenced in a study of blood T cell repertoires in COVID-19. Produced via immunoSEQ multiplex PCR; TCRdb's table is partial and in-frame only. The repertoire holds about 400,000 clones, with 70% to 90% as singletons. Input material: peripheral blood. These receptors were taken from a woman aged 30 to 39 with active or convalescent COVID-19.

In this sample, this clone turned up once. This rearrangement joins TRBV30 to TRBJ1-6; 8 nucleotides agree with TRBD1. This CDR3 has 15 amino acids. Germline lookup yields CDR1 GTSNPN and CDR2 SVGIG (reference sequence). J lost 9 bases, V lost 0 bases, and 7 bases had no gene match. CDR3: CAWSVQGQVISPLHF. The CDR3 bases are TGTGCCTGGAGTGTACAGGGACAGGTAATTTCACCCCTCCACTTT.

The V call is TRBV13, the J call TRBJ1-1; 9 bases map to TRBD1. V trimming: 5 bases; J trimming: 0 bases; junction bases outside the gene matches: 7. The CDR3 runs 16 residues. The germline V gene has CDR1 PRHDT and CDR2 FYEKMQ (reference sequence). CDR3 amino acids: CASSAYRGRMNTEAFF. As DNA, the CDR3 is TGTGCCAGCAGCGCGTACAGGGGGCGCATGAACACTGAAGCTTTCTTT.

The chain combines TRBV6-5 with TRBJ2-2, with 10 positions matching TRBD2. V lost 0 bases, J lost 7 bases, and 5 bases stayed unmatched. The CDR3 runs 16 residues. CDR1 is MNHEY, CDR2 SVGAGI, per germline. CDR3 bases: TGTGCCAGCAGTTACTCGGCTAGCGGGAGTGGCGGGGAGCTGTTTTTT. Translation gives CASSYSASGSGGELFF.

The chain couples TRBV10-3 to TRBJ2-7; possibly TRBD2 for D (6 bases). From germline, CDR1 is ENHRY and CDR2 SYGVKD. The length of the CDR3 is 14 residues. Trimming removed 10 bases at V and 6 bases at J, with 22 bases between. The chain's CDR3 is CATGPIGTSPEQYF. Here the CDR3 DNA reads TGTGCCACTGGACCTATCGGGACTTCTCCCGAGCAGTACTTC.

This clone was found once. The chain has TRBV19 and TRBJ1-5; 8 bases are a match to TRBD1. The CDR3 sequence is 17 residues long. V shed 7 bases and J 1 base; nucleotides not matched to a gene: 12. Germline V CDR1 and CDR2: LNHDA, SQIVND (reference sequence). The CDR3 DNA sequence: TGTGCCAGTACCGCAACCAGACAGGGGCGAAGCAATCAGCCCCAGCATTTT. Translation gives CASTATRQGRSNQPQHF.

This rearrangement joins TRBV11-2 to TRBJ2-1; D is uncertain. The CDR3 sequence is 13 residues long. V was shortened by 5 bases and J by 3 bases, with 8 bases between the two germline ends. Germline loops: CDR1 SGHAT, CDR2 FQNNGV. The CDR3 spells CASSRGVYNEQFF. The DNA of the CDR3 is TGTGCCAGCAGCCGCGGAGTCTACAATGAGCAGTTCTTC.

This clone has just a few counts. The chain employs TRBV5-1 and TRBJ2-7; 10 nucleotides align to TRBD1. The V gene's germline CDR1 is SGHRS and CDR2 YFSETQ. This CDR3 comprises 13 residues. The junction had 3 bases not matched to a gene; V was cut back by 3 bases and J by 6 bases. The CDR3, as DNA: TGCGCCAGCAGCTCTGGGACAGGGGTCGAGCAGTACTTC. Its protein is CASSSGTGVEQYF.

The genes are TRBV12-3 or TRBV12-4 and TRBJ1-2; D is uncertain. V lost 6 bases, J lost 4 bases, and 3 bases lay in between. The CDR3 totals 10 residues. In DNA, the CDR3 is TGTGCCAGCAGGAGCTATGGCTACACCTTC. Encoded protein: CASRSYGYTF.

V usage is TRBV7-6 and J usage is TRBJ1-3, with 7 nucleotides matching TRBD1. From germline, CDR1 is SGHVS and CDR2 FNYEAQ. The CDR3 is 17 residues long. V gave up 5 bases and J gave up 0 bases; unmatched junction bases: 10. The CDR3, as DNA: TGTGCCAGCAGCCCCTGGGGACAGCCTAGCTCTGGAAACACCATATATTTT. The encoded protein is CASSPWGQPSSGNTIYF. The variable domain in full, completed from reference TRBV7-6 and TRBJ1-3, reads GAGVSQSPRYKVTKRGQDVALRCDPISGHVSLYWYRQALGQGPEFLTYFNYEAQQDKSGLPNDRFSAERPEGSISTLTIQRTEQRDSAMYRCASSPWGQPSSGNTIYFGEGSWLTVV.

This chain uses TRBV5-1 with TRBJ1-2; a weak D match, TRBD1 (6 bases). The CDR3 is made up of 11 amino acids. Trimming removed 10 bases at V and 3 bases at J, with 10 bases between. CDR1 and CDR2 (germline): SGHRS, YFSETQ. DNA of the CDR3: TGCGCCGACAGGCGGGACTATGGCTACACCTTC. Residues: CADRRDYGYTF.

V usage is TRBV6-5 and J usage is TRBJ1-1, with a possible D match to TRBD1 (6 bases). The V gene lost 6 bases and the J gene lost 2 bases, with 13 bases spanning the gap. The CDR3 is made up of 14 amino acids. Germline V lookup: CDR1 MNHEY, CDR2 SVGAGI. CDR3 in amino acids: CASSPPTGNTEAFF. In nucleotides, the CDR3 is TGTGCCAGCAGCCCCCCGACAGGTAACACTGAAGCTTTCTTT.

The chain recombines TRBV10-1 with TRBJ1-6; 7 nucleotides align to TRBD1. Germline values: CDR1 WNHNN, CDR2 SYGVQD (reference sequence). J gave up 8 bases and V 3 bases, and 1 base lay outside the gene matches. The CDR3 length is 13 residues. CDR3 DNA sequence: TGCGCCAGCAGTGAAACAGGGGATTCACCCCTCCACTTT. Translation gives CASSETGDSPLHF.

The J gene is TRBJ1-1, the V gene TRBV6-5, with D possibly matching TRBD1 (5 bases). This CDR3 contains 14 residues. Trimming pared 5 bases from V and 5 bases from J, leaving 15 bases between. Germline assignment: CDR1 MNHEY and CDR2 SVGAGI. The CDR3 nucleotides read TGTGCCAGCAGTAATACTGGGACTTATACTGAAGCTTTCTTT. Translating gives CASSNTGTYTEAFF.

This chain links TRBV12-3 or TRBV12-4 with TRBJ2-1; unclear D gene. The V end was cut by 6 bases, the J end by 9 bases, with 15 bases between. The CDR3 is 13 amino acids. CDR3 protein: CASSFSYNGEQFF. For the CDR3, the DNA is TGTGCCAGCAGCTTTAGCTATAACGGTGAGCAGTTCTTC.

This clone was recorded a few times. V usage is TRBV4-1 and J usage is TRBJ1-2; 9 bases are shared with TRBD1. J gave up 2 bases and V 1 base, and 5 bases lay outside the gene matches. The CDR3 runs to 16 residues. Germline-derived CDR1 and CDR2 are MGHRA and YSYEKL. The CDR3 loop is CASSQGTGAINYGYTF. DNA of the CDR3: TGCGCCAGCAGCCAAGGGACAGGGGCTATCAACTATGGCTACACCTTC.

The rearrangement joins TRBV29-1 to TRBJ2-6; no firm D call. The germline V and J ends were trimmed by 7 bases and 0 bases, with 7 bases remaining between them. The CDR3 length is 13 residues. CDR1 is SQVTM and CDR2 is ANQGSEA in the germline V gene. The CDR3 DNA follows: TGCAGCGCCCTAGTCTCTGGGGCCAACGTCCTGACTTTC. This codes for CSALVSGANVLTF.

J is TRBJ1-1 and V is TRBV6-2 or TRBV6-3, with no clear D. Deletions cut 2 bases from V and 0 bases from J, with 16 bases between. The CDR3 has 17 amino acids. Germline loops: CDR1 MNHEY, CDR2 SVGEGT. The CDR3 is CASSYPAARRVNTEAFF. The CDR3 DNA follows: TGTGCCAGCAGTTACCCGGCGGCCCGCCGGGTGAACACTGAAGCTTTCTTT.

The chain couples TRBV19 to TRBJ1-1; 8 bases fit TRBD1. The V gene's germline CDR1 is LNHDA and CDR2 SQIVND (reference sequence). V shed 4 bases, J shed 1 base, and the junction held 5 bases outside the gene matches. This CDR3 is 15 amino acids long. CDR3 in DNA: TGTGCCAGTAGTACTCAACAGGGGGGGAACACTGAAGCTTTCTTT. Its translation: CASSTQQGGNTEAFF. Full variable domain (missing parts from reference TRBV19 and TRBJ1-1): DGGITQSPKYLFRKEGQNVTLSCEQNLNHDAMYWYRQDPGQGLRLIYYSQIVNDFQKGDIAEGYSVSREKKESFPLTVTSAQKNPTAFYLCASSTQQGGNTEAFFGQGTRLTVV.

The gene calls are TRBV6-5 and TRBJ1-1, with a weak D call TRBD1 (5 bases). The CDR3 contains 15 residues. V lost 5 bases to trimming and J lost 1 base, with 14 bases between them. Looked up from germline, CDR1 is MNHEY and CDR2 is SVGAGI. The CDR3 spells CASSQPIGQNTEAFF. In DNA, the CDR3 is TGTGCCAGCAGTCAACCCATCGGACAGAACACTGAAGCTTTCTTT.

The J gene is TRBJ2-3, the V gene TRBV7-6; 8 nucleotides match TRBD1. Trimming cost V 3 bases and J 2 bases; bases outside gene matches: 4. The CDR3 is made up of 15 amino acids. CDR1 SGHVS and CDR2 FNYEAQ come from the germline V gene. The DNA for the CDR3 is TGTGCCAGCAGCTTGTGGACAGGGATCACAGATACGCAGTATTTT. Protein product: CASSLWTGITDTQYF.

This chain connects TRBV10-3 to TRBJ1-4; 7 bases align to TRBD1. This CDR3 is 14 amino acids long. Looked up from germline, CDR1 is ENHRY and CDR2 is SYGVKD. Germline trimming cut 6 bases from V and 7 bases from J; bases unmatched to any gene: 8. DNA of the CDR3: TGTGCCATCAGCCAGGGGGGTAACGGTGAAAAACTGTTTTTT. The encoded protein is CAISQGGNGEKLFF.